The TCR beta chain described here comes from a study of T cell changes during pregnancy in multiple sclerosis. The method was immunoSEQ multiplex PCR; TCRdb's version includes in-frame clones alone and lacks a portion of them. This sample has tens of thousands of clones, with 91% found just once. V dropped 4 bases and J dropped 10; count of bases not matched to a gene: 2. The CDR3 runs to 13 residues. Germline V CDR1 and CDR2: ENHRY, SYGVKD. The receptor was derived from a female donor in good health, enrolled as a control in a pregnancy study. Specimen: peripheral blood, collected after pregnancy. V usage is TRBV10-3 and J usage is TRBJ2-1, with 12 bases matching TRBD2. The CDR3 nucleotides are TGTGCCATCAGTGGGGGGACTAGCGGGGAGCAGTTCTTC. It codes for CAISGGTSGEQFF.